The 27 T cell receptor beta chains reported below all come from one sample, sequenced in a study of blood T cell repertoires in COVID-19. Generated by immunoSEQ multiplex PCR, the TCRdb table keeps only in-frame clones and is missing some. The table has roughly 50,000 clones, 89% seen once. Sequencing was performed on peripheral blood. Receptors were obtained from a woman aged 60-75 years with active COVID-19.

V usage is TRBV5-1 and J usage is TRBJ1-1; 7 nucleotides agree with TRBD1. Germline V gene data show CDR1 as SGHRS and CDR2 as YFSETQ. This CDR3 contains 13 residues. V was clipped by 7 bases and J by 0 bases; unmatched bases: 3. CDR3 coding DNA: TGCGCCAGCGGAGACAGGGTGAACACTGAAGCTTTCTTT. As protein: CASGDRVNTEAFF.

This clone was seen once. CDR3 sequence: CASNFDSNQPQHF. The CDR3 nucleotides are TGTGCCAGTAACTTCGATAGCAATCAGCCCCAGCATTTT. The genes are TRBV19 and TRBJ1-5; D ambiguous. The CDR3 length is 13 residues. V gave up 7 bases and J gave up 0 bases, with 7 bases separating them. Germline V gives CDR1 LNHDA, CDR2 SQIVND (reference sequence).

This chain links TRBV15 with TRBJ1-2, with a tentative D call TRBD1 (6 bases). The CDR3 is made up of 13 amino acids. The V gene's germline CDR1 is LNHNV and CDR2 YYDKDF (reference sequence). Trimming took off 5 bases at V and 3 bases at J, with 10 bases between the two ends. The CDR3 DNA is TGTGCCACCAGCCAGGACAGATACTATGGCTACACCTTC. Encoded protein: CATSQDRYYGYTF. Full variable domain (outside the CDR3, taken from reference TRBV15 and TRBJ1-2): DAMVIQNPRYQVTQFGKPVTLSCSQTLNHNVMYWYQQKSSQAPKLLFHYYDKDFNNEADTPDNFQSRRPNTSFCFLDIRSPGLGDTAMYLCATSQDRYYGYTFGSGTRLTVV.

The chain uses TRBV6-2 or TRBV6-3 and TRBJ2-7, with TRBD1 identical over 9 bases. CDR1 MNHEY and CDR2 SVGEGT come from the germline V gene. With V trimmed by 0 bases and J by 4 bases, 4 bases remained unmatched. The length of the CDR3 is 15 residues. The CDR3 sequence is CASSYSGTGSYEQYF. CDR3 sequence (DNA): TGTGCCAGCAGTTACTCCGGGACAGGGTCTTACGAGCAGTACTTC.

The chain is built from TRBV7-3 and TRBJ2-3, with 12 bases aligning to TRBD2. Trimming removed 0 bases from V and 6 bases from J; junction bases left unmatched: 10. Germline CDR1 is SGHTA and CDR2 is FQGTGA. This CDR3 has 18 residues. CDR3 region: CASSLTVSSGGAVDTQYF. In nucleotides, the CDR3 is TGTGCCAGCAGCTTAACGGTATCTAGCGGGGGGGCCGTGGATACGCAGTATTTT.

This chain joins TRBV15 and TRBJ2-7; possibly TRBD1 for D (5 bases). The V gene's germline CDR1 is LNHNV and CDR2 YYDKDF (reference sequence). The V end lost 1 base, the J end lost 3 bases, and 10 bases lay between the germline ends. This CDR3 has 14 residues. CDR3 protein: CATSRGTSDYEQYF. The CDR3 DNA reads as TGTGCCACCAGCAGAGGGACATCTGACTACGAGCAGTACTTC.

The chain couples TRBV5-1 to TRBJ2-5, with D possibly matching TRBD2 (6 bases). CDR3 length: 15 residues. CDR1 and CDR2 from the germline V gene are SGHRS and YFSETQ. V was pared by 4 bases and J by 4 bases, with 17 bases between. CDR3 sequence: CASSMSLPAGETQYF. CDR3 DNA: TGCGCCAGCAGCATGAGCCTCCCAGCGGGAGAGACCCAGTACTTC.

The chain employs TRBV19 and TRBJ2-3, with 7 nucleotides matching TRBD2. Germline trimming cut 3 bases from V and 0 bases from J; bases unmatched to any gene: 24. Looked up from germline, CDR1 is LNHDA and CDR2 is SQIVND (reference sequence). This CDR3 comprises 22 residues. As DNA, the CDR3 is TGTGCCAGTAGTATTCGTCCGGGGTTCCCACTGGCGGGGGTAACTAGCACAGATACGCAGTATTTT. Translated, it gives CASSIRPGFPLAGVTSTDTQYF.

This chain joins TRBV19 and TRBJ1-4; the D gene is possibly TRBD1 (5 bases). CDR1 is LNHDA, CDR2 SQIVND, per germline (reference sequence). CDR3 length: 14 residues. V was trimmed by 4 bases and J by 3 bases, leaving 9 bases between them. CDR3 sequence reads: CASSRRGPNEKLFF. The CDR3 DNA sequence: TGTGCCAGTAGTAGGAGGGGCCCTAATGAAAAACTGTTTTTT.

The chain carries TRBV11-3 and TRBJ2-7; D is possibly TRBD1 (6 bases). The V gene lost 8 bases and the J gene lost 0 bases, with 23 bases spanning the gap. The germline gives CDR1 SGHNT, CDR2 YENEEA. The CDR3 runs to 17 residues. The CDR3 nucleotides are TGTGCCAGCCCCGGCCCACAGGGAAGGGAGAGCTCCTACGAGCAGTACTTC. It codes for CASPGPQGRESSYEQYF.

The V call is TRBV5-8, the J call TRBJ2-7, with D possibly being TRBD1 (5 bases). V was clipped by 2 bases and J by 2 bases, with 8 bases between them. The V gene's germline CDR1 is SGHTS and CDR2 YDEGEE. This CDR3 comprises 13 residues. The DNA for the CDR3 is TGTGCCAGCAGCTTCAAGGGGACCTACGAGCAGTACTTC. The encoded protein is CASSFKGTYEQYF.

V and J are TRBV7-8 and TRBJ2-3; D gene uncertain. Per germline, CDR1 SGHVS and CDR2 FQNEAQ. The V and J ends lost 5 bases and 0 bases respectively, with 9 bases between them. This CDR3 has 14 residues. The CDR3, as DNA: TGTGCCAGCAGCCCGACATCTAGCACAGATACGCAGTATTTT. Amino acids: CASSPTSSTDTQYF.

This chain connects TRBV5-1 to TRBJ1-4, with no clear D. The CDR3 consists of 13 residues. Trimming left V 5 bases short and J 2 bases short, with 7 bases between. Germline CDR1 is SGHRS and CDR2 is YFSETQ. The CDR3 protein is CASRSGTNEKLFF. The CDR3 coding sequence is TGCGCCAGCAGGTCGGGGACTAATGAAAAACTGTTTTTT.

V usage is TRBV6-2 or TRBV6-3 and J usage is TRBJ2-1; the D gene is possibly TRBD2 (7 bases). V dropped 0 bases and J dropped 5 bases, with 17 bases sitting between them. From germline, CDR1 is MNHEY and CDR2 SVGEGT. This CDR3 comprises 17 residues. The CDR3 DNA reads TGTGCCAGCAGTTACTCAGTCGGGCGGGGGCTAGACAATGAGCAGTTCTTC. Protein: CASSYSVGRGLDNEQFF.

The chain couples TRBV3-1 (or the pseudogene TRBV3-2) to TRBJ2-4; TRBD1 might be the D (5 bases). With 0 bases removed from V and 1 base from J, the gap between germline ends came to 7 bases. Germline V gene data show CDR1 as LGHDT and CDR2 as YNNKEL (reference sequence). The CDR3 has 15 residues. CDR3 DNA: TGTGCCAGCAGCCAAGAAGGGGTCGCCAAAAACATTCAGTACTTC. Translated: CASSQEGVAKNIQYF.

The chain carries TRBV5-4 and TRBJ1-1; tentative D call: TRBD1 (5 bases). Per germline, CDR1 SGHNT and CDR2 YYREEE (reference sequence). Between the trimmed V and J ends, which lost 4 bases and 5 bases, there was a span of 12 bases. The CDR3 loop spans 13 amino acids. CDR3 DNA: TGTGCCAGCAGCCTGCAGGGTCGGACTGAAGCTTTCTTT. Translation gives CASSLQGRTEAFF.

The chain joins TRBV3-1 (or the pseudogene TRBV3-2) to TRBJ2-3; 8 positions match TRBD1. The CDR3 is made up of 17 amino acids. Germline CDR1 is LGHDT and CDR2 is YNNKEL (reference sequence). J was trimmed by 3 bases and V by 0 bases; bases with no gene match: 8. The CDR3 DNA is TGTGCCAGCAGCCAAGAAATTGCAGGGGGCTGGACAGATACGCAGTATTTT. It is translated as CASSQEIAGGWTDTQYF.

This sequence joins TRBV5-1 and TRBJ2-1; maybe TRBD1 (6 bases). Trimming shortened V by 2 bases and J by 1 base, and 10 bases separated the two germline ends. This CDR3 is 15 amino acids long. Germline-derived CDR1 and CDR2 are SGHRS and YFSETQ. CDR3 in DNA: TGCGCCAGCAGCTTAACTGGACAGTCCTACAATGAGCAGTTCTTC. Protein sequence: CASSLTGQSYNEQFF.

This CDR3 is CASGISGPDTQYF. Here the CDR3 DNA reads TGTGCCAGCGGGATTAGCGGACCAGATACGCAGTATTTT. This chain links TRBV11-2 with TRBJ2-3; tentative D call: TRBD2 (6 bases). The CDR3 is 13 residues long. The ends were cut back, 8 bases at V and 4 bases at J, with 13 bases in the middle. Germline CDR1 is SGHAT and CDR2 is FQNNGV.

V gene TRBV5-1 combines with J gene TRBJ1-1; 9 bases are shared with TRBD1. Unmatched junction bases numbered 4, after V lost 3 bases and J lost 1 base. Germline assignment: CDR1 SGHRS and CDR2 YFSETQ. There are 15 residues in the CDR3. CDR3 sequence reads: CASSWTGATNTEAFF. CDR3 DNA sequence: TGCGCCAGCAGCTGGACAGGGGCCACGAACACTGAAGCTTTCTTT.

The chain links TRBV18 to TRBJ1-5; D is undetermined. Germline-derived CDR1 and CDR2 are KGHSH and LQKENI. Trimming took 0 bases from V and 4 from J, leaving 10 bases between them. This CDR3 region has 15 residues. The CDR3 DNA reads TGTGCCAGCTCACCACCGGCCGTCGGGAATCAGCCCCAGCATTTT. Amino acid sequence: CASSPPAVGNQPQHF.

CDR3 amino acids: CASTSSMNTEAFF. The CDR3 region has the DNA TGTGCCAGCACGTCCTCTATGAACACTGAAGCTTTCTTT. The chain carries TRBV12-3 or TRBV12-4 and TRBJ1-1, with D uncertain. The CDR3 contains 13 residues. Trimming cost V 7 bases and J 0 bases, with 9 bases left between them.

In this sample, this clone turned up once. CDR3 protein: CASSVEQGVNTEAFF. The CDR3 DNA is TGTGCCAGCAGTGTCGAACAGGGGGTGAACACTGAAGCTTTCTTT. V is TRBV2 and J is TRBJ1-1, with 8 bases lining up with TRBD1. CDR3 length: 15 amino acids. The V gene's germline CDR1 is SNHLY and CDR2 FYNNEI. V was clipped by 4 bases and J by 0 bases; unmatched bases: 4.

The V call is TRBV19, the J call TRBJ2-3; 7 nucleotides line up with TRBD2. Germline CDR1 is LNHDA and CDR2 is SQIVND (reference sequence). The CDR3 extends over 16 amino acids. The junction had 6 bases not matched to a gene; V was cut back by 3 bases and J by 0 bases. For the CDR3, the DNA is TGTGCCAGTAGTATCCAGAGCGGGGTGAGCACAGATACGCAGTATTTT. Its translation is CASSIQSGVSTDTQYF.

This clone is a singleton in its sample. This rearrangement joins TRBV2 to TRBJ2-2; 15 bases are shared with TRBD2. V lost 7 bases to trimming and J lost 1 base; unmatched junction nucleotides: 1. From germline, CDR1 is SNHLY and CDR2 FYNNEI. The CDR3 has 16 residues. The CDR3: CASTGLAGGNTGELFF. The CDR3 DNA reads as TGTGCCAGCACGGGACTAGCGGGGGGGAACACCGGGGAGCTGTTTTTT.

This clone was seen only once. The chain is built from TRBV7-9 and TRBJ2-1; 9 positions match TRBD2. CDR3 length equals 18 residues. The V gene's germline CDR1 is SEHNR and CDR2 FQNEAQ (reference sequence). Losses at the gene ends were 3 bases for V and 3 bases for J; bases not matched to a gene: 12. This CDR3 is CASSFLAGDLAHYNEQFF. The CDR3 bases are TGTGCCAGCAGCTTTTTAGCGGGGGACCTGGCCCACTACAATGAGCAGTTCTTC.

The rearrangement joins TRBV15 to TRBJ1-1, with D perhaps matching TRBD1 (6 bases). The CDR3 is 15 amino acids. CDR1 is LNHNV and CDR2 is YYDKDF in the germline V gene (reference sequence). The ends were cut back, 3 bases at V and 1 base at J, with 12 bases in the middle. The CDR3 nucleotides read TGTGCCACCAGCAGGGCTAACAGGGAGAACACTGAAGCTTTCTTT. It specifies CATSRANRENTEAFF.